This T cell receptor beta chain was captured in a study of CXCR3-negative and CXCR3-positive naive CD8 T cells. Study outcomes and limitations: Memory cells differed in TRBV-TRBJ usage, but naive CXCR3-negative and CXCR3-positive cells had similar usage.

UMI-tagged TRB cDNA libraries were built via 5' RACE. Reprocessing the 5' RACE reads, TCRdb reports a single entry for every CDR3 protein and omits DNA. The sample table includes about 130,000 distinct CDR3 sequences. About this clonotype itself: The antigen is unknown.

Per the germline V gene, CDR1 is LNHNV and CDR2 is YYDKDF (reference sequence). CDR3 size: 16 residues. The sequenced material came from naive CXCR3- CD8+ T cells from blood. Subset given: CD45RO-CCR7+CD27+CD95- naive CD8+ T cells lacking CXCR3 (TNR3-). V is TRBV15 and J is TRBJ2-5; TCRdb returns TRBD2, unconfirmable since there is no DNA. The TCR sequence derives from a human donor in good health. Some clones in this sample may be carry-over from other donors' samples. CDR3 residues: CATSRGTSGGQETQYF.